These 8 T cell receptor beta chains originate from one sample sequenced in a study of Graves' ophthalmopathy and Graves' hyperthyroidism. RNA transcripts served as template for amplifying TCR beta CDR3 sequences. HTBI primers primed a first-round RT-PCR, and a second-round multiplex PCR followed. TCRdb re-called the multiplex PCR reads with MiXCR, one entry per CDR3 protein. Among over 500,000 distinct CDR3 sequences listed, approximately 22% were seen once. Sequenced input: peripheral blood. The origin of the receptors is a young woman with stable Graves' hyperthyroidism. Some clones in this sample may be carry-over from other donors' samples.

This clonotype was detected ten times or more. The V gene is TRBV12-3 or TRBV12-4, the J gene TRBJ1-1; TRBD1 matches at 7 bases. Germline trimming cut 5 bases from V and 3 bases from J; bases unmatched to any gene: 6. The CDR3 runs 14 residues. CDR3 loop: CASSPETGDTEAFF. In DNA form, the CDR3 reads TGTGCCAGCAGTCCGGAAACAGGGGACACTGAAGCTTTCTTT.

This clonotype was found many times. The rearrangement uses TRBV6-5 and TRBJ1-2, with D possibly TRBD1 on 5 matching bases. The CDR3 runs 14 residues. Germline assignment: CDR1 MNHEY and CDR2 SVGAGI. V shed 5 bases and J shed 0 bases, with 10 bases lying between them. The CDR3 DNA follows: TGTGCCAGCAGTCTACGACAGCCTAACTATGGCTACACCTTC. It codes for CASSLRQPNYGYTF.

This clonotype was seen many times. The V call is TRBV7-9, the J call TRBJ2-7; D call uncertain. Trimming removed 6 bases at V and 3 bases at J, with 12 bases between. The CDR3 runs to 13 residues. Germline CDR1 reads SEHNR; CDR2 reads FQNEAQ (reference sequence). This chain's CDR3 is CASRNGHLYEQYF. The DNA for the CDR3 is TGTGCCAGCAGGAACGGGCACCTCTACGAGCAGTACTTC.

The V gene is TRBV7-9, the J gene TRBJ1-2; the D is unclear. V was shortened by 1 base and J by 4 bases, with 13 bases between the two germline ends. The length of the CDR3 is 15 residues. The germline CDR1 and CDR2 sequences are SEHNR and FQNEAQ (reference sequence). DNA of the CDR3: TGTGCCAGCAGCTTAGAAGGTGTAGGATTCTATGGCTACACCTTC. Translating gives CASSLEGVGFYGYTF.

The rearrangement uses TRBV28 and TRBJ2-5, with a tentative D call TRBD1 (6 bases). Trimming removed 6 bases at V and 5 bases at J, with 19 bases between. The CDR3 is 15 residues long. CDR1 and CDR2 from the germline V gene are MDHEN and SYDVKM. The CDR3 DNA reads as TGTGCCAGCAGCCAACCGCGACAGGAAAGGGAGACCCAGTACTTC. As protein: CASSQPRQERETQYF. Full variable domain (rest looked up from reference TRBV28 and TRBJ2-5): DVKVTQSSRYLVKRTGEKVFLECVQDMDHENMFWYRQDPGLGLRLIYFSYDVKMKEKGDIPEGYSVSREKKERFSLILESASTNQTSMYLCASSQPRQERETQYFGPGTRLLVL.

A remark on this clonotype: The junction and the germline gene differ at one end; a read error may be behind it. CDR3 residues: CATENRDSSGNTTYF. The CDR3 DNA is TGTGCCACTGAAAATCGGGACAGCTCTGGAAACACCACATATTTT. The chain is built from TRBV28 and TRBJ1-3, with TRBD1 matching over 7 bases. Germline V lookup: CDR1 MDHEN, CDR2 SYDVKM. The CDR3 is made up of 15 amino acids.

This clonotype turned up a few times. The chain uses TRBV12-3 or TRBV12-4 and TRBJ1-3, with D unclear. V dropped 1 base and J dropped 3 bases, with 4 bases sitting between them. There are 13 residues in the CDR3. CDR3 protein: CASSLDFGNTIYF. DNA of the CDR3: TGTGCCAGCAGTTTAGACTTTGGAAACACCATATATTTT.

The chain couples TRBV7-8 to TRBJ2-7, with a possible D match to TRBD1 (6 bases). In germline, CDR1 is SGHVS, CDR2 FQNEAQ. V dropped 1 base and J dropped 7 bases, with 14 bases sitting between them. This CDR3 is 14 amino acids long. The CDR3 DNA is TGTGCCAGCAGCTTAGGGCACAGGGCTAGTGAGCAGTACTTC. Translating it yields CASSLGHRASEQYF.